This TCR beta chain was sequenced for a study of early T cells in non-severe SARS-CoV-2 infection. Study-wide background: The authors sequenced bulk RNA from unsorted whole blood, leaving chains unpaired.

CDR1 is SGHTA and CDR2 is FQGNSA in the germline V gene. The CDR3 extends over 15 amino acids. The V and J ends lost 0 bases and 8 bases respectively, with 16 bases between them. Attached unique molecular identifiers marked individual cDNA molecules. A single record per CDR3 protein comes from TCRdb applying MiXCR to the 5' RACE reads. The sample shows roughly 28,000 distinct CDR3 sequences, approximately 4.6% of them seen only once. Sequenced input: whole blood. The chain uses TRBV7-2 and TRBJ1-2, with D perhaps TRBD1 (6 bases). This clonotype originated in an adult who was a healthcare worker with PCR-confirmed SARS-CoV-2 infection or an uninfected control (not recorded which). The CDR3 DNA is TGTGCCAGCAGCTTAGCGGGGGGCCCGCCCCGGGGCTACACCTTC. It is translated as CASSLAGGPPRGYTF.